The clone carrying this T cell receptor beta chain showed up just a few times. Its antigen is not identified. CD45RO-negative cells were positively selected for CCR7, leaving out terminally differentiated effector memory CD45RA+ cells. The data originate from a study of shared clonotypes between healthy human individuals. CDR1 and CDR2 (germline): SGDLS, YYNGEE. The V and J ends lost 0 bases and 6 bases respectively, with 13 bases between them. This CDR3 is built from 14 residues. Profiled with immunoSEQ multiplex PCR; TCRdb holds only in-frame clones, not every one. Of approximately 810,000 clones in the sample, approximately 92% were seen once. Overall study findings and caveats: Larger estimated richness was generally seen in naive subsets than in memory subsets. Genetic and exposure-history diversity was limited by the few donors.

This sequence was found in a man aged 25-45 years in good health. The rearrangement links TRBV9 to TRBJ2-7; D unresolved. The sample was naive CD8+ T cells sorted from blood. The CDR3 DNA reads TGTGCCAGCAGCGTAGATGGTGGGAACTCCGAGCAGTACTTC. It specifies CASSVDGGNSEQYF.